This T cell receptor (beta chain) appears in the sequencing data of a study of blood T cell repertoires in COVID-19. Overall study context: Researchers got acute and convalescent COVID-19 samples from the United States, Italy and Spain.

This CDR3 is built from 14 residues. The V gene's germline CDR1 is ENHRY and CDR2 SYGVKD. The ends lost 7 bases at V and 0 bases at J; junction bases unmatched: 5. Per the study methods: Reference gene primers were amplified, and this amplification served to estimate nucleated cell counts. Sequencing used immunoSEQ multiplex PCR; TCRdb keeps in-frame clones, though not all of them. V and J calls and clone size follow that table, whereas D and trimming were derived from the DNA. The repertoire consists of 200,000 to 300,000 clones, with approximately 85% occurring once and the leading ten covering less than 6.5%.

This rearrangement joins TRBV10-3 to TRBJ2-7; 8 bases match TRBD2. The sample taken for sequencing was peripheral blood. The TCR originated in a man aged 45 to 65 with COVID-19, enrolled during active disease. CDR3 nucleotide sequence: TGTGCCATCACCCGGGAGGGAGCCTCCTACGAGCAGTACTTC. Protein sequence: CAITREGASYEQYF.